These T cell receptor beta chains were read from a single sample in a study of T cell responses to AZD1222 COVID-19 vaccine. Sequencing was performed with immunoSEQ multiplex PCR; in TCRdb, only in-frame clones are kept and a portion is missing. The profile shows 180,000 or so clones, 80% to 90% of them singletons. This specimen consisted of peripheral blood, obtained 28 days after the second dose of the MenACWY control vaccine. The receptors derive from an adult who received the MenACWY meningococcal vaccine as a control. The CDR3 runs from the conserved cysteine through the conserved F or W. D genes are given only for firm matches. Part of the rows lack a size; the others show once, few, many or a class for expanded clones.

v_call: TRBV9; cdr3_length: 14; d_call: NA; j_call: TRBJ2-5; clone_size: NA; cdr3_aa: CASSSIGSQETQYF; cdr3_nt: TGTGCCAGCAGCTCGATAGGGAGCCAAGAGACCCAGTACTTC
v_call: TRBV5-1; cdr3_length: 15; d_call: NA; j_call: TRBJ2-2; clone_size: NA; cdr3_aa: CASSFRDGDTGELFF; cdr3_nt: TGCGCCAGCAGCTTCCGGGACGGCGACACCGGGGAGCTGTTTTTT
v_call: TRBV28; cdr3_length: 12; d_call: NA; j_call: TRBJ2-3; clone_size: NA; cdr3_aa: CASRPELDTQYF; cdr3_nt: TGTGCCAGCAGGCCGGAGTTAGATACGCAGTATTTT
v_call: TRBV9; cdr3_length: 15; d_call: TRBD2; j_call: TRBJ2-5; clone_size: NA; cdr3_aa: CASSVGGLVQETQYF; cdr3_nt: TGTGCCAGCAGCGTAGGGGGACTAGTCCAAGAGACCCAGTACTTC
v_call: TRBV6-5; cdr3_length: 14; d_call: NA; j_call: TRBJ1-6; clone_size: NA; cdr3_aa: CATSTRSYNSPLHF; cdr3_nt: TGTGCCACCTCAACACGCTCCTATAATTCACCCCTCCACTTT
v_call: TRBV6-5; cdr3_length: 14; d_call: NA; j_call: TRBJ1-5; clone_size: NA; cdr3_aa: CASRKWRADQPQHF; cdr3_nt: TGTGCCAGCAGAAAATGGAGGGCCGATCAGCCCCAGCATTTT
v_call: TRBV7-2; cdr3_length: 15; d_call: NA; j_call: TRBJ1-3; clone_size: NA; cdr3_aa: CASSLGPRGRNTIYF; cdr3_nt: TGTGCCAGCAGCTTAGGACCGCGGGGCCGAAACACCATATATTTT
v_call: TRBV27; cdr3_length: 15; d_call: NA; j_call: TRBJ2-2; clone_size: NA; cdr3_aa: CASSTVNANTGELFF; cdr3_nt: TGTGCCAGCAGTACCGTAAACGCGAACACCGGGGAGCTGTTTTTT
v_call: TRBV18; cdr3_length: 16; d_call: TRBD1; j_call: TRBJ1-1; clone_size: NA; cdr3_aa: CASSLNTDRGRTEAFF; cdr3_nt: TGTGCCAGCTCACTGAACACAGACAGGGGGCGGACTGAAGCTTTCTTT
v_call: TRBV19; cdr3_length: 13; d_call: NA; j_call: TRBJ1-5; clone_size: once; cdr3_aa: CATSGGGNQPQHF; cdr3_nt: TGTGCCACGTCCGGGGGGGGCAATCAGCCCCAGCATTTT
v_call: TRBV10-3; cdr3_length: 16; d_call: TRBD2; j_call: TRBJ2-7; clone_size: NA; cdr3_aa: CAIGRLLAGGIGEQYF; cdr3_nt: TGTGCCATCGGTCGATTACTAGCGGGAGGAATCGGCGAGCAGTACTTC
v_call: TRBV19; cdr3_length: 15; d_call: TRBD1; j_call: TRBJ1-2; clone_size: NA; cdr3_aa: CASSPGTVGAYGYTF; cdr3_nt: TGTGCCAGTAGTCCCGGGACAGTTGGAGCCTATGGCTACACCTTC
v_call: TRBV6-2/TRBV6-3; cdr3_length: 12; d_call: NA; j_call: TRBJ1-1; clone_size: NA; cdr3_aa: CASSYSMWEAFF; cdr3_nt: TGTGCCAGCAGTTACTCTATGTGGGAGGCTTTCTTT
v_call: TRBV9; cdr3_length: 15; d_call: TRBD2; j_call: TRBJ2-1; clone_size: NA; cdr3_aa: CASSVPGLAGNEQFF; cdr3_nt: TGTGCCAGCAGCGTACCGGGACTAGCGGGGAATGAGCAGTTCTTC
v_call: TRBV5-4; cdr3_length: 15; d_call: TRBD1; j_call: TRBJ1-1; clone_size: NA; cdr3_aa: CASSSLDRVNTEAFF; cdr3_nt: TGTGCCAGCAGCTCCCTGGACAGGGTGAACACTGAAGCTTTCTTT